These T cell receptor beta chains were read from a single sample in a study of blood T cell repertoires in COVID-19. Using immunoSEQ multiplex PCR, the repertoire was profiled, and TCRdb retains in-frame clones only, with some absent. The sample carries 45,000 to 55,000 clones, roughly 87% recorded once. Source material: peripheral blood. The receptors derive from a man aged 45-60 years with active COVID-19. Each CDR3 is given with its conserved first and last residue. The D gene is left open where the match is weak. Not every row has a clone size; where given, it reads once, few, many or a size class.

J gene: TRBJ1-4
V gene: TRBV9
D gene: TRBD1
clone size: NA
CDR3 protein: CASSPSGDSFEKLFF
CDR3 DNA: TGTGCCAGCAGTCCTTCAGGGGACAGCTTTGAAAAACTGTTTTTT

J gene: TRBJ1-1
V gene: TRBV10-3
D gene: NA
clone size: NA
CDR3 protein: CAISESSGNTEAFF
CDR3 DNA: TGTGCCATCAGTGAGTCTAGCGGCAACACTGAAGCTTTCTTT

J gene: TRBJ2-7
V gene: TRBV20-1
D gene: TRBD2
clone size: NA
CDR3 protein: CSASASGTVGGEQYF
CDR3 DNA: TGCAGTGCTAGTGCTAGCGGGACCGTAGGGGGCGAGCAGTACTTC

J gene: TRBJ2-3
V gene: TRBV29-1
D gene: NA
clone size: NA
CDR3 protein: CSVEISSTDTQYF
CDR3 DNA: TGCAGCGTGGAGATATCTAGCACAGATACGCAGTATTTT

J gene: TRBJ2-5
V gene: TRBV28
D gene: TRBD2
clone size: NA
CDR3 protein: CASSLSSGGAQETQYF
CDR3 DNA: TGTGCCAGCAGTTTATCGAGCGGGGGGGCACAGGAGACCCAGTACTTC

J gene: TRBJ2-7
V gene: TRBV7-2
D gene: NA
clone size: few
CDR3 protein: CASSLGPRVVEQYF
CDR3 DNA: TGTGCCAGCAGCTTAGGCCCGAGGGTGGTGGAGCAGTACTTC

J gene: TRBJ1-5
V gene: TRBV18
D gene: TRBD1
clone size: NA
CDR3 protein: CASSPRLTGEADQPQHF
CDR3 DNA: TGTGCCAGCTCACCACGCCTTACAGGGGAGGCAGATCAGCCCCAGCATTTT

J gene: TRBJ2-3
V gene: TRBV7-8
D gene: NA
clone size: NA
CDR3 protein: CASSFHHGTDTQYF
CDR3 DNA: TGTGCCAGCAGCTTTCACCACGGGACAGATACGCAGTATTTT

J gene: TRBJ2-6
V gene: TRBV27
D gene: TRBD2
clone size: NA
CDR3 protein: CASSKLAGGPFGANVLTF
CDR3 DNA: TGTGCCAGCAGCAAACTAGCGGGAGGGCCGTTTGGGGCCAACGTCCTGACTTTC

J gene: TRBJ1-5
V gene: TRBV28
D gene: NA
clone size: NA
CDR3 protein: CASRGEGNNQPQHF
CDR3 DNA: TGTGCCAGCAGAGGGGAGGGTAACAATCAGCCCCAGCATTTT

J gene: TRBJ2-7
V gene: TRBV5-1
D gene: TRBD1
clone size: NA
CDR3 protein: CASSRTGQGERYEQYF
CDR3 DNA: TGCGCCAGCAGCCGGACTGGGCAGGGGGAAAGGTACGAGCAGTACTTC

J gene: TRBJ2-7
V gene: TRBV19
D gene: TRBD2
clone size: once
CDR3 protein: CASSPGTSVREQYF
CDR3 DNA: TGTGCCAGTAGCCCGGGAACTAGCGTTAGAGAGCAGTACTTC

J gene: TRBJ2-1
V gene: TRBV19
D gene: TRBD2
clone size: NA
CDR3 protein: CASTQGRLAGRGEQFF
CDR3 DNA: TGTGCCAGTACCCAAGGTCGACTAGCGGGGCGAGGCGAGCAGTTCTTC

J gene: TRBJ2-7
V gene: TRBV5-1
D gene: TRBD2
clone size: once
CDR3 protein: CASSLTSGAASEQYF
CDR3 DNA: TGCGCCAGCAGCCTGACTAGCGGGGCCGCTTCCGAGCAGTACTTC

J gene: TRBJ2-7
V gene: TRBV11-2
D gene: NA
clone size: NA
CDR3 protein: CASSFAGLPVSEQYF
CDR3 DNA: TGTGCCAGCAGCTTCGCGGGACTCCCAGTGAGTGAGCAGTACTTC

J gene: TRBJ2-5
V gene: TRBV11-3
D gene: TRBD1
clone size: NA
CDR3 protein: CASSLDDRAQYF
CDR3 DNA: TGTGCCAGCAGCTTAGACGACAGGGCCCAGTACTTC

J gene: TRBJ1-5
V gene: TRBV6-2/TRBV6-3
D gene: NA
clone size: NA
CDR3 protein: CASSPRVAQPQHF
CDR3 DNA: TGTGCCAGCAGTCCCAGGGTTGCTCAGCCCCAGCATTTT

J gene: TRBJ2-3
V gene: TRBV11-3
D gene: TRBD1
clone size: NA
CDR3 protein: CASSVTGGTDTQYF
CDR3 DNA: TGTGCCAGCAGCGTAACAGGGGGCACAGATACGCAGTATTTT

J gene: TRBJ1-4
V gene: TRBV11-2
D gene: NA
clone size: NA
CDR3 protein: CASSLSGGGEKLFF
CDR3 DNA: TGTGCCAGCAGCCTCTCCGGGGGTGGTGAAAAACTGTTTTTT

J gene: TRBJ2-7
V gene: TRBV5-1
D gene: NA
clone size: NA
CDR3 protein: CASSFAGDSSYEQYF
CDR3 DNA: TGCGCCAGCAGCTTTGCAGGTGATAGCTCCTACGAGCAGTACTTC

J gene: TRBJ2-1
V gene: TRBV6-2/TRBV6-3
D gene: TRBD2
clone size: NA
CDR3 protein: CASSPQRGSSYNEQFF
CDR3 DNA: TGTGCCAGCAGTCCCCAGCGGGGGAGCTCCTACAATGAGCAGTTCTTC

J gene: TRBJ2-3
V gene: TRBV7-2
D gene: NA
clone size: NA
CDR3 protein: CASSTQGLGYDTQYF
CDR3 DNA: TGTGCCAGCAGCACCCAGGGGCTGGGTTATGATACGCAGTATTTT

J gene: TRBJ2-7
V gene: TRBV4-2
D gene: TRBD2
clone size: NA
CDR3 protein: CASSHTGEGYEQYF
CDR3 DNA: TGTGCCAGCAGCCATACGGGGGAGGGCTACGAGCAGTACTTC

J gene: TRBJ1-1
V gene: TRBV7-9
D gene: TRBD1
clone size: NA
CDR3 protein: CASRFGQGSTEAFF
CDR3 DNA: TGTGCCAGCAGATTTGGACAGGGGTCCACTGAAGCTTTCTTT

J gene: TRBJ2-6
V gene: TRBV29-1
D gene: TRBD1
clone size: NA
CDR3 protein: CSVRGSGANVLTF
CDR3 DNA: TGCAGCGTCAGGGGGTCTGGGGCCAACGTCCTGACTTTC

J gene: TRBJ1-6
V gene: TRBV12-3/TRBV12-4
D gene: NA
clone size: NA
CDR3 protein: CASSPNNSPLHF
CDR3 DNA: TGTGCCAGCAGTCCCAATAATTCACCCCTCCACTTT

J gene: TRBJ2-5
V gene: TRBV4-3
D gene: NA
clone size: NA
CDR3 protein: CASSQERGETQYF
CDR3 DNA: TGCGCCAGCAGCCAAGAGAGAGGGGAGACCCAGTACTTC

J gene: TRBJ2-1
V gene: TRBV11-3
D gene: TRBD2
clone size: NA
CDR3 protein: CASSSGTSGRSEQFF
CDR3 DNA: TGTGCCAGCAGCTCCGGGACTAGCGGGAGAAGTGAGCAGTTCTTC